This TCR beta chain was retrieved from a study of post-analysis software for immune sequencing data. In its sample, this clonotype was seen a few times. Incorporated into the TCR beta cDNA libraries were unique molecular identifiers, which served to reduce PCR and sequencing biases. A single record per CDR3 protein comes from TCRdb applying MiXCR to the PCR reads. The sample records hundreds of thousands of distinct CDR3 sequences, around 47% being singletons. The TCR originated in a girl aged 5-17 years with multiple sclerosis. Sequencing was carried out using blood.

The CDR3, as DNA: TGTGCCAGCAGTTACTCAGAGGCCTCCCAAGGGGAAAAACTGTTTTTT. It encodes CASSYSEASQGEKLFF. The J gene is TRBJ1-4, the V gene TRBV6-5; D not resolved. Germline lookup yields CDR1 MNHEY and CDR2 SVGAGI. The CDR3 is 16 residues long. Trimming shortened V by 0 bases and J by 8 bases, and 16 bases separated the two germline ends.